Here is one TCR beta chain with its context. As yet, its antigen is unknown. This record belongs to a study of cytomegalovirus exposure and HLA in healthy donors. The PCR used 60 Vbeta and 13 Jbeta primers. Clones were read by immunoSEQ multiplex PCR, and TCRdb kept only the in-frame ones, dropping some. Found here are more than 150,000 clones, approximately 80% of them singletons; the top ten hold 6.6%. General observations from the study: Most sequenced TCRs were rare (though some public TCRs occurred in many donors). The authors listed about 170 TCR beta chains as cytomegalovirus-associated.

The CDR3 runs to 15 residues. The germline CDR1 and CDR2 sequences are KGHSH and LQKENI. After removal of 5 bases from V and 3 bases from J, the junction contained 6 bases not matched to a gene. Specimen: PBMCs. The receptor's source is a woman in her forties or fifties in good health and CMV-seropositive. The chain couples TRBV18 to TRBJ2-7; 11 bases line up with TRBD2. Here the CDR3 reads CASSGLAGGLYEQYF. The CDR3 nucleotides are TGTGCCAGCTCAGGCCTAGCGGGGGGTCTCTACGAGCAGTACTTC.